The clone carrying this TCR beta chain came up a few times. The target antigen is unknown. Expressed TCRB transcripts were sequenced because the entire RNA isolate underwent reverse transcription. Average reads for naive, central memory and regulatory T cell samples were 3.5 million to 4.5 million. Clones were sequenced by immunoSEQ multiplex PCR, and TCRdb holds only the in-frame ones, with some missing. Seen here are roughly 450,000 clones, over 10% observed once, and the top ten hold 0.046%. The sample belongs to a study of beta chain features in type 1 diabetes. Study-level findings and limits: There was no resolution here of whether HLA type influences TCRB rearrangement.

V shed 0 bases, J shed 6 bases, and the junction held 15 bases outside the gene matches. CDR3 size: 18 residues. Germline CDR1 SGDLS, CDR2 YYNGEE. The TCR comes from a woman in her late teens or twenties in good health. Sequenced sample: naive CD4+ T cells from blood. The V and J genes are TRBV9 and TRBJ2-3; 8 nucleotides agree with TRBD2. In nucleotides, the CDR3 is TGTGCCAGCAGCGTAGAACCGATCACGGGAGGGCCTGGTGATACGCAGTATTTT. The encoded protein is CASSVEPITGGPGDTQYF.